These T cell receptor beta chains were read from a single sample in a study of beta chain features in type 1 diabetes. Assay used: immunoSEQ multiplex PCR; TCRdb lists only in-frame clones, some missing. The data show around 290,000 clones, with 7% to 9% seen just once and approximately 0.99% held by the top ten. Material for sequencing was central memory CD4+ T cells from blood. All receptors come from a woman younger than 35 in good health. Both conserved end residues are part of each CDR3. The order of the fields is clone size, V gene, J gene, D gene, CDR3 DNA, CDR3 protein. D genes are given only for firm matches. Some rows mark clone size as missing; the rest say once, few, many or name a class of expanded clone.

clone size: -; V gene: TRBV19; J gene: TRBJ2-1; D gene: -; CDR3 DNA: TGTGCCAGTAGGACTCGGGACTTAAGCAATGAGCAGTTCTTC; CDR3 protein: CASRTRDLSNEQFF
clone size: -; V gene: TRBV7-7; J gene: TRBJ1-3; D gene: TRBD1; CDR3 DNA: TGTGCCAGCAGCACCGGGACAGGGACTGGAAACACCATATATTTT; CDR3 protein: CASSTGTGTGNTIYF
clone size: -; V gene: TRBV6-5; J gene: TRBJ2-3; D gene: -; CDR3 DNA: TGTGCCAGCAGAGTTACTAGCACAGATACGCAGTATTTT; CDR3 protein: CASRVTSTDTQYF
clone size: -; V gene: TRBV4-2; J gene: TRBJ1-1; D gene: -; CDR3 DNA: TGTGCCAGCAGCAGACGGGACACTGAAGCTTTCTTT; CDR3 protein: CASSRRDTEAFF
clone size: few; V gene: TRBV5-4; J gene: TRBJ2-1; D gene: -; CDR3 DNA: TGTGCCAGCAGCCCCGGGACAACCCATTACAATGAGCAGTTCTTC; CDR3 protein: CASSPGTTHYNEQFF
clone size: -; V gene: TRBV19; J gene: TRBJ2-1; D gene: TRBD2; CDR3 DNA: TGTGCCAGTTCGATTAGCGGGAGGGCCTCCAATGAGCAGTTCTTC; CDR3 protein: CASSISGRASNEQFF
clone size: few; V gene: TRBV6-5; J gene: TRBJ2-7; D gene: -; CDR3 DNA: TGTGCCAGCAGTTTAGATGGGTGGGAGCAGTACTTC; CDR3 protein: CASSLDGWEQYF
clone size: few; V gene: TRBV28; J gene: TRBJ1-2; D gene: -; CDR3 DNA: TGTGCCAGCAGTTACTCGAACTATGGCTACACCTTC; CDR3 protein: CASSYSNYGYTF
clone size: many; V gene: TRBV10-3; J gene: TRBJ1-5; D gene: -; CDR3 DNA: TGTGCCATCAGTGAGGGAGGGCCCCAGCATTTT; CDR3 protein: CAISEGGPQHF
clone size: few; V gene: TRBV7-2; J gene: TRBJ1-4; D gene: -; CDR3 DNA: TGTGCCAGCGCCCCTGGGGAAAAACTGTTTTTT; CDR3 protein: CASAPGEKLFF
clone size: few; V gene: TRBV7-9; J gene: TRBJ2-7; D gene: TRBD1; CDR3 DNA: TGTGCCAGCAGTAGACCGGGACAGACTTCCTACGAGCAGTACTTC; CDR3 protein: CASSRPGQTSYEQYF
clone size: -; V gene: TRBV27; J gene: TRBJ2-1; D gene: TRBD2; CDR3 DNA: TGTGCCAGCAGGCGCGGGGGGCGGAAGCTGATTGAGCAGTTCTTC; CDR3 protein: CASRRGGRKLIEQFF
clone size: few; V gene: TRBV7-7; J gene: TRBJ2-5; D gene: -; CDR3 DNA: TGTGCCAGCAGCTTTCAGTATCGAGAGACCCAGTACTTC; CDR3 protein: CASSFQYRETQYF
clone size: -; V gene: TRBV18; J gene: TRBJ2-1; D gene: -; CDR3 DNA: TGTGCCAGCTCAAACAGTTACAATGAGCAGTTCTTC; CDR3 protein: CASSNSYNEQFF
clone size: -; V gene: TRBV5-1; J gene: TRBJ2-3; D gene: TRBD1; CDR3 DNA: TGCGCCAGCAGCCCGGGACAGGGATCGGATACGCAGTATTTT; CDR3 protein: CASSPGQGSDTQYF
clone size: -; V gene: TRBV5-1; J gene: TRBJ2-7; D gene: -; CDR3 DNA: TGCGCCAGCAGCCTCCCAACGGGTTCGGAGAACGAGCAGTACTTC; CDR3 protein: CASSLPTGSENEQYF
clone size: -; V gene: TRBV6-5; J gene: TRBJ1-1; D gene: -; CDR3 DNA: TGTGCCAGCAGTTACCCCAGCCCTGAAGCTTTCTTT; CDR3 protein: CASSYPSPEAFF
clone size: -; V gene: TRBV7-2; J gene: TRBJ2-5; D gene: -; CDR3 DNA: TGTGCCAGCAGCTTAATGACAGGTACCGAAGAGACCCAGTACTTC; CDR3 protein: CASSLMTGTEETQYF
clone size: -; V gene: TRBV9; J gene: TRBJ2-1; D gene: TRBD2; CDR3 DNA: TGTGCCAGCAGCCCTCGACCGGGACTAGCGGGAGGGCGGCCCTACAATGAGCAGTTCTTC; CDR3 protein: CASSPRPGLAGGRPYNEQFF